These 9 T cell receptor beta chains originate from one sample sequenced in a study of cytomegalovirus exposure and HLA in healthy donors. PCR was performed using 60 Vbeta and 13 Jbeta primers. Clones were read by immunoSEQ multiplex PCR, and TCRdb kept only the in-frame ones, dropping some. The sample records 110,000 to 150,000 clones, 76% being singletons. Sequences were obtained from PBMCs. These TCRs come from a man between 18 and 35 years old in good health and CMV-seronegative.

For the CDR3, the DNA is TGTGCCAGCAGCCAAAGACCCAGCGGGTCCCCTTCGGGGGAGTATTTT. This translates into CASSQRPSGSPSGEYF. V gene TRBV27 combines with J gene TRBJ2-3, with D perhaps matching TRBD2 (6 bases). CDR3 size: 16 residues. The ends were cut back, 6 bases at V and 13 bases at J, with 29 bases in the middle. The germline CDR1 and CDR2 sequences are MNHEY and SMNVEV (reference sequence).

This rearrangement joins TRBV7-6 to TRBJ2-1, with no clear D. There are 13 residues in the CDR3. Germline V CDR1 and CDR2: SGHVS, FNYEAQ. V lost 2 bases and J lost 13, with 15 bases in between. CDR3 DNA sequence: TGTGCCAGCAGCTTATCGCGGAGAGACTCCCAGTTCTTC. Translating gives CASSLSRRDSQFF.

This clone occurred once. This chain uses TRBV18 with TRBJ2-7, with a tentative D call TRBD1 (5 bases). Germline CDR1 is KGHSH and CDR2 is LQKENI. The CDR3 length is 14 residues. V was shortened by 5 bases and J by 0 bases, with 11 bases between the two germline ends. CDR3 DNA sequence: TGTGCCAGCTCAGCAGTACAGGACTCCTACGAGCAGTACTTC. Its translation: CASSAVQDSYEQYF.

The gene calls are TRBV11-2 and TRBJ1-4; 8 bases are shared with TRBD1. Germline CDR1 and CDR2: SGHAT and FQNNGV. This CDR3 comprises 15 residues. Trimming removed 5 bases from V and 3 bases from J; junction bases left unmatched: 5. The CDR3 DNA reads TGTGCCAGCAGCGTACAGGGGGGGTCTAATGAAAAACTGTTTTTT. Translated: CASSVQGGSNEKLFF.

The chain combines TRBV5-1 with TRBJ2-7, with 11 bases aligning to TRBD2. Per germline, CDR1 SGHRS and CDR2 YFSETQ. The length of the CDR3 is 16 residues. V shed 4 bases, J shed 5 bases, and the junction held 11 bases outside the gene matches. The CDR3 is CASSLSPSGGRDEQYF. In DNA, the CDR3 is TGCGCCAGCAGCCTAAGCCCTAGCGGGGGGCGGGACGAGCAGTACTTC.

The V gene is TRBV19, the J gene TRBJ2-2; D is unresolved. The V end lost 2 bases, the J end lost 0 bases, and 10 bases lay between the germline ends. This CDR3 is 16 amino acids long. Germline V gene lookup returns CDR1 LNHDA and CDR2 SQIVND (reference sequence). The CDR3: CASSIIGSANTGELFF. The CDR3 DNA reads TGTGCCAGTAGTATAATTGGAAGCGCGAACACCGGGGAGCTGTTTTTT.

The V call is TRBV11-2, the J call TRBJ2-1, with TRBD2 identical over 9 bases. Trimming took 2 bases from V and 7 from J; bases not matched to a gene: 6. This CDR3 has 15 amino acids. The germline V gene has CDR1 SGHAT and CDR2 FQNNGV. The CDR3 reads CASSLLAGVVNEQFF. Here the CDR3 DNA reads TGTGCCAGCAGCTTATTAGCGGGAGTGGTAAATGAGCAGTTCTTC.

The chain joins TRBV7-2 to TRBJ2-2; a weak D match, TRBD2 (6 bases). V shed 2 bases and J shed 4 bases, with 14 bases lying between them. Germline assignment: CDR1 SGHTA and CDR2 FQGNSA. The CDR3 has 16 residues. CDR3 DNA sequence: TGTGCCAGCAGCTTAAGGCGGAGGGGAAGCACCGGGGAGCTGTTTTTT. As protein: CASSLRRRGSTGELFF.

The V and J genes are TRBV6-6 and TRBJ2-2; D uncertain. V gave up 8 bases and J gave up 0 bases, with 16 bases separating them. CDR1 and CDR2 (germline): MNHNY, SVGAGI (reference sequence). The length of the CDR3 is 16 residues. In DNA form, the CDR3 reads TGTGCCAGCGTACGGTTTCCCCGCGCGAACACCGGGGAGCTGTTTTTT. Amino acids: CASVRFPRANTGELFF.